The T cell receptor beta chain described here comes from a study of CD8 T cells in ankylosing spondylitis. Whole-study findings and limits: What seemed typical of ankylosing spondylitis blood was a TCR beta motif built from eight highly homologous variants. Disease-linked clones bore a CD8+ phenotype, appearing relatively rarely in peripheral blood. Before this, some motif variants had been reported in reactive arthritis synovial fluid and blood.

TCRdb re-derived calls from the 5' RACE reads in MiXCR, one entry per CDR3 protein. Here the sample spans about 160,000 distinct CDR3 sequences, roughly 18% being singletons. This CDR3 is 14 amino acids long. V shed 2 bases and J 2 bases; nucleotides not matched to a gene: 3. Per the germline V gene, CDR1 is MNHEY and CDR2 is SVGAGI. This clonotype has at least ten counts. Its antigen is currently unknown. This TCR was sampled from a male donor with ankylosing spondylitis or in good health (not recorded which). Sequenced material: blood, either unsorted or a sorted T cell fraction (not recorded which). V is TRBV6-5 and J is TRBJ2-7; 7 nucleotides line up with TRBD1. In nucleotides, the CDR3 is TGTGCCAGCAGTTACCGGGACAGAACCTACGAGCAGTACTTC. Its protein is CASSYRDRTYEQYF.